This T cell receptor (beta chain) originates from a study of cytomegalovirus exposure and HLA in healthy donors. Points from the study as a whole: Rarity marked most TCR sequences, yet some public TCRs occurred in many donors.

About this clone itself: Its matching antigen is unknown.

Clones were sequenced by immunoSEQ multiplex PCR, and TCRdb holds only the in-frame ones, with some missing. The sample holds roughly 75,000 clones, 94% seen once. The CDR3 is 17 residues long. Germline CDR1 is SGHTA and CDR2 is FQGNSA. V shed 1 base and J shed 0 bases, with 15 bases lying between them. The receptor comes from a woman younger than 35 in good health and CMV-seronegative. This sequence joins TRBV7-2 and TRBJ1-1; the D gene is possibly TRBD1 (5 bases). The material sequenced was PBMCs. CDR3 sequence (DNA): TGTGCCAGCAGCTTAGGGGGCAGCCCCCCGCTGAACACTGAAGCTTTCTTT. This translates into CASSLGGSPPLNTEAFF.